Sequencing of this T cell receptor beta chain was carried out in a study of cytomegalovirus exposure and HLA in healthy donors. Researchers ran the PCR with 60 Vbeta and 13 Jbeta primers. Using immunoSEQ multiplex PCR, the repertoire was profiled, and TCRdb retains in-frame clones only, with some absent. The data contain more than 100,000 clones, roughly four fifths of them seen just once; the ten biggest clones take up less than 2%. The CDR3 loop spans 17 amino acids. Germline assignment: CDR1 SGHTS and CDR2 YDEGEE. The junction had 14 bases not matched to a gene; V was cut back by 4 bases and J by 3 bases.

This clonotype was obtained from a female donor in good health and CMV-seropositive. Material for sequencing was PBMCs. The genes are TRBV5-8 and TRBJ1-2; TRBD1 aligns across 8 bases. The CDR3 region has the DNA TGTGCCAGCAGCCTACGGACAGGGACAGTGGTCGACTATGGCTACACCTTC. Its translation: CASSLRTGTVVDYGYTF.